The text below deals with one T cell receptor beta chain. Per the germline V gene, CDR1 is SGHTS and CDR2 is YDEGEE. This CDR3 comprises 14 residues. Trimming shortened V by 3 bases and J by 3 bases, and 12 bases separated the two germline ends. The data derive from a study of neoadjuvant nivolumab and ipilimumab in lung cancer. The method was immunoSEQ multiplex PCR; TCRdb's version includes in-frame clones alone and lacks a portion of them. The data show tens of thousands of clones, roughly 89% seen once. The rearrangement joins TRBV5-8 to TRBJ1-1, with D uncertain. The TCR comes from an adult with non-small cell lung cancer. Some clones in this sample may be carry-over from other donors' samples. This specimen consisted of blood, obtained before neoadjuvant nivolumab, alone or with ipilimumab. Written as DNA, the CDR3 is TGTGCCAGCAGCTCCTTGGAAAGCTACACTGAAGCTTTCTTT. Its translation: CASSSLESYTEAFF.